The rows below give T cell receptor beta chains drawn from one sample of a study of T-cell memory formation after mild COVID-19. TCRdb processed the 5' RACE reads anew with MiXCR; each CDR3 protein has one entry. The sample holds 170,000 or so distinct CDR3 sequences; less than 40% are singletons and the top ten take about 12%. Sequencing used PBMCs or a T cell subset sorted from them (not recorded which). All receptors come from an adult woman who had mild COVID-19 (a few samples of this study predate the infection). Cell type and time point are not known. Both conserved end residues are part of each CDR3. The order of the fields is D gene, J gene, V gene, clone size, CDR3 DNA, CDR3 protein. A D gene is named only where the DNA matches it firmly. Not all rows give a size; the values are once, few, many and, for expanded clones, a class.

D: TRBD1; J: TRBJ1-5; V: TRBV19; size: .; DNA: TGTGCCAGTAGTCAATCTCCAGGACAGGGGCTCAATCAGCCCCAGCATTTT; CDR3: CASSQSPGQGLNQPQHF
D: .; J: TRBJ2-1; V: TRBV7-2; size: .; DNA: TGTGCCAGCAGCTTCGGGACCGCCTACAATGAGAAGTTCTTC; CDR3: CASSFGTAYNEKFF
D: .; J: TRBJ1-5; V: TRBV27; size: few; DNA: TGTGCCAGCAGTTTGGAGGGGACCGACAATCAGCCCCAGCATTTT; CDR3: CASSLEGTDNQPQHF
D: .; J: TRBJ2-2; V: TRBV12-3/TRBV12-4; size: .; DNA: TGTGCCAGCGGCGGACCCCGGGGTACCGGGGAGCTGTTTTTT; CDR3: CASGGPRGTGELFF
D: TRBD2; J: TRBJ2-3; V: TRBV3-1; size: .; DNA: TGTGCCAGCAGCCATGGAGCGGGGTCCGCGCAGTATTTT; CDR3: CASSHGAGSAQYF
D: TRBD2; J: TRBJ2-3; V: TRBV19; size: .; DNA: TGTGCCAGTAGTACACAGCGGGGGAGCACAGATACGCAGTATTTT; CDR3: CASSTQRGSTDTQYF
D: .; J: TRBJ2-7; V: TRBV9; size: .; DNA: TGTGCCAGCAGCCCCGGGACCGCACCCTACGAGCAGTACTTC; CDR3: CASSPGTAPYEQYF
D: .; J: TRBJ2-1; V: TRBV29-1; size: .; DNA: TGCAGCGTTGGGGCCGGGACACACGAGCAGTTCTTC; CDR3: CSVGAGTHEQFF
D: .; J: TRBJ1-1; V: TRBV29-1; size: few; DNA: TGCAGCGTTGATAATGTTCGGAACAGAATGAACACTGAAGCTTTCTTT; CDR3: CSVDNVRNRMNTEAFF
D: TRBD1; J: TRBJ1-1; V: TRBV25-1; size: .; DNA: TGTGCCAGCGCAGACGGGACAGGGGTAGGCACTGAAGCTTTCTTT; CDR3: CASADGTGVGTEAFF
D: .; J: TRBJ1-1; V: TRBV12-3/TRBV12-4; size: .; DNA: TGTGCCAGCAGTCCCCAGGTGGACACTGAAGCTTTCTTT; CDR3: CASSPQVDTEAFF
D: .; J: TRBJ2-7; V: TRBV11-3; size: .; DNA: TGTGCCAGCAGCTTATCGTCGGCTGCAGCCGTCTACGAGCAGTACTTC; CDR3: CASSLSSAAAVYEQYF
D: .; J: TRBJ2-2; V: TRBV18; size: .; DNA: TGTGCCAGCTCACCACAGGGGGGAACGAACACCGGGGAGCTGTTTTTT; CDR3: CASSPQGGTNTGELFF
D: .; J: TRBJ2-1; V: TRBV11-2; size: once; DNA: TGTGCCAGCAGCTCGAGGGGTTCGGTTGAAGGCGAGCAGTTCTTC; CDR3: CASSSRGSVEGEQFF
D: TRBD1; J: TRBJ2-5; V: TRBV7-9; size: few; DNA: TGTGCCAGCAGCAATACCGCGGACAGGGGCACTTGGGAGACCCAGTACTTC; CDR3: CASSNTADRGTWETQYF
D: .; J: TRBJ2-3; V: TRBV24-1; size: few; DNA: TGTGCCACCAGTGACACCACAGATACGCAGTATTTT; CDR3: CATSDTTDTQYF
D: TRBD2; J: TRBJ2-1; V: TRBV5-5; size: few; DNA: TGTGCCAGCAGCAGCTTGGTAGCGGGAGTAGGGTACAATGAGCAGTTCTTC; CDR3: CASSSLVAGVGYNEQFF
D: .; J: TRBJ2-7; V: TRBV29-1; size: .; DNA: TGCAGCGTTGCCGCCAGTCCGGAGGGGTCGTACGAGCAGTACTTC; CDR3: CSVAASPEGSYEQYF
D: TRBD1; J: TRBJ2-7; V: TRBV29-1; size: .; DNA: TGCAGCGTTGAAGATGGACAGGGCAATCCCTACGAGCAGTACTTC; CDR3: CSVEDGQGNPYEQYF
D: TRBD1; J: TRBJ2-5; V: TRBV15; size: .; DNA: TGTGCCACCAGCAGGACAGGGCTTCGAGAGACCCAGTACTTC; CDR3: CATSRTGLRETQYF
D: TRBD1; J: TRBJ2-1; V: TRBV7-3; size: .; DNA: TGTGCCAGCAGCTCCGGGACAGGGTACGATGAGCAGTTCTTC; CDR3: CASSSGTGYDEQFF
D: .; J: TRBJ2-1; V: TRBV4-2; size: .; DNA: TGTGCCAGCAGCCAAGATCATCAGGGATACAATGAGCAGTTCTTC; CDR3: CASSQDHQGYNEQFF
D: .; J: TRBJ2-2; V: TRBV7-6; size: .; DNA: TGTGCCAGCAGTGAGAACCCCGGGGAGCTGTTTTTT; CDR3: CASSENPGELFF
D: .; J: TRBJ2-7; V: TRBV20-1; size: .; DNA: TGCAGTGCTGAAGAACAAAGGAATCTCGCCTACGAGCAGTACTTC; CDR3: CSAEEQRNLAYEQYF
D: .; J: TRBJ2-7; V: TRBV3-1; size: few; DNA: TGTGCCAGCAGCCAAGATCTGGCGGCCTACGAGCAGTACTTC; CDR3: CASSQDLAAYEQYF
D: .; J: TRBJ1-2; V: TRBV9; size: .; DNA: TGTGCCAGCAGCGTAGGAAGCCCGAGGGAGGTGGGATTCTATGGCTACACCTTC; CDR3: CASSVGSPREVGFYGYTF
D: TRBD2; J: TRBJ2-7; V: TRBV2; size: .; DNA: TGTGCCAGCAGTGAGGAGCGGGGGGCCTACGAGCAGTACTTC; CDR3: CASSEERGAYEQYF
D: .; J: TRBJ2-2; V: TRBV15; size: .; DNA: TGTGCCACCAGCCCTAGGACGGACGGGGAGCTGTTTTTT; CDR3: CATSPRTDGELFF
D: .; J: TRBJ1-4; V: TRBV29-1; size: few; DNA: TGCAGCGTTGTCTGGGGGGCGGGAGAAAAACTGTTTTTT; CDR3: CSVVWGAGEKLFF
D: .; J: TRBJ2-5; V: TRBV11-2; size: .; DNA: TGTGCCAGCAGCTTAGATCCCACGCGCCAAGAGACCCAGTACTTC; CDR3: CASSLDPTRQETQYF
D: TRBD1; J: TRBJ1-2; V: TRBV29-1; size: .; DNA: TGCAGCTCTGGACAGGGGGACTATGGCTACACCTTC; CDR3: CSSGQGDYGYTF
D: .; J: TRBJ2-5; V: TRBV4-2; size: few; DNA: TGTGCCAGCAGTGGGATACAAGAGACCCAGTACTTC; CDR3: CASSGIQETQYF
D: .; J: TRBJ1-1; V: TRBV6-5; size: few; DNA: TGTGCCAGCAGGGAGAACGCGAACACTGAAGCTTTCTTT; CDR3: CASRENANTEAFF
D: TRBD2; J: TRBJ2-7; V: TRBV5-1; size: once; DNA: TGCGCCAGCAGCTTCGCGGGAGAGCGCTACGAGCAGTACTTC; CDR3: CASSFAGERYEQYF
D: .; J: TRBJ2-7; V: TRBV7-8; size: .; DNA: TGTGCCAGCAGCTCGGGACCGGCTAACGAGCAGTACTTC; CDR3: CASSSGPANEQYF
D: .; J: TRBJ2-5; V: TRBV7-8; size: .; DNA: TGTGCCAGCAGCCCGTGGGGGGTGGGGGCAAAGAAAGAGACCCAGTACTTC; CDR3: CASSPWGVGAKKETQYF
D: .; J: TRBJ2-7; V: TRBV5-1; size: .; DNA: TGCGCCAGCAGCTCCAAGGGAGGGGGCGCCTACGAGCAGTACTTC; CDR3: CASSSKGGGAYEQYF
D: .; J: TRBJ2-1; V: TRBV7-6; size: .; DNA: TGTGCCAGCAGCTTGTCCGGGACCACTTACAATGAGCAGTTCTTC; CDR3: CASSLSGTTYNEQFF
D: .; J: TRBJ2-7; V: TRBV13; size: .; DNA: TGTGCCAGCAGCTTACGGGGTAGCAGGTACGAGCAGTACTTC; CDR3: CASSLRGSRYEQYF
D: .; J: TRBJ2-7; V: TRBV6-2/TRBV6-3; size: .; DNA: TGTGCCAGCAGCCCCGGGACGCCGCAACTCTCCTACGAGCAGTACTTC; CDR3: CASSPGTPQLSYEQYF
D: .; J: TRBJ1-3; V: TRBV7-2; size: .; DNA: TGTGCCAGCAGCTTAGTTTGGAATACCGGTCTGACGCTGGGAGGAAACACCATATATTTT; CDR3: CASSLVWNTGLTLGGNTIYF
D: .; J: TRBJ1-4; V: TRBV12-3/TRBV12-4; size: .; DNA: TGTGCCAGCAGTTTCTGGAGCAGCCTTAATGAAAAACTGTTTTTT; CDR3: CASSFWSSLNEKLFF
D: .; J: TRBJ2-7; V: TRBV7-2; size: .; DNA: TGTGCCAGCAGCTTCGGATATTCGAGGGTATACGAGCAGTACTTC; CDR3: CASSFGYSRVYEQYF
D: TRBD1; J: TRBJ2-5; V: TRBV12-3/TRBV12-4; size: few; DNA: TGTGCCAGCAGGGAATCGGGACAGGGGACGGAGACCCAGTACTTC; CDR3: CASRESGQGTETQYF
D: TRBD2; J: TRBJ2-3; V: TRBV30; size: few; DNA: TGTGCCCTCTCCTATAGCGGGAGGTTGGCTACGCAGTATTTT; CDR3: CALSYSGRLATQYF
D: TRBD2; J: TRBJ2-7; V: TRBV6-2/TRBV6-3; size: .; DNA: TGTGCCAGCAGTTACGGACCGGGAGGCACCTACGAGCAGTACTTC; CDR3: CASSYGPGGTYEQYF